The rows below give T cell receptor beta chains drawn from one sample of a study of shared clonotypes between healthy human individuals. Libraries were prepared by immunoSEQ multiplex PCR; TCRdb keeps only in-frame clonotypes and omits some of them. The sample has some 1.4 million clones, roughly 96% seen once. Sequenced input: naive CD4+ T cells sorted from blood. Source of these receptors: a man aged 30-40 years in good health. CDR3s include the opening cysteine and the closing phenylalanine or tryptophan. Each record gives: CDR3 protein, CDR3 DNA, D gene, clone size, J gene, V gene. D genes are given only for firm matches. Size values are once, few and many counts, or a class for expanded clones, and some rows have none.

CDR3: CASTRIAGSYEQYF
DNA: TGTGCCAGCACCCGAATCGCGGGAAGTTACGAGCAGTACTTC
D: .
size: .
J: TRBJ2-7
V: TRBV6-5

CDR3: CASFGKRGGSYNEQFF
DNA: TGTGCCAGCTTTGGGAAACGTGGGGGCTCCTACAATGAGCAGTTCTTC
D: .
size: .
J: TRBJ2-1
V: TRBV7-8

CDR3: CASSRNGRAVYNEQFF
DNA: TGTGCCAGCAGCCGAAACGGGAGGGCCGTCTACAATGAGCAGTTCTTC
D: TRBD2
size: .
J: TRBJ2-1
V: TRBV14

CDR3: CASSLAGQTSEQYF
DNA: TGCGCCAGCAGCTTGGCGGGACAGACCAGCGAGCAGTACTTC
D: TRBD1
size: .
J: TRBJ2-7
V: TRBV5-1

CDR3: CASSSAGPRETQYF
DNA: TGCGCCAGCAGCTCCGCCGGTCCGCGGGAGACCCAGTACTTC
D: .
size: .
J: TRBJ2-5
V: TRBV5-1

CDR3: CASSLRTVNYGYTF
DNA: TGTGCCAGCAGCCTTAGGACAGTCAACTATGGCTACACCTTC
D: .
size: few
J: TRBJ1-2
V: TRBV5-6

CDR3: CASSTGTVGEKLFF
DNA: TGTGCCAGCAGCACCGGGACAGTCGGTGAAAAACTGTTTTTT
D: TRBD1
size: .
J: TRBJ1-4
V: TRBV28

CDR3: CASSPLGRGLGTDTQYF
DNA: TGTGCCAGCTCACCCTTGGGGCGGGGACTTGGCACAGATACGCAGTATTTT
D: .
size: .
J: TRBJ2-3
V: TRBV18

CDR3: CAWTGTYEQYF
DNA: TGTGCCTGGACGGGCACCTACGAGCAGTACTTC
D: .
size: .
J: TRBJ2-7
V: TRBV30

CDR3: CASSLPGGDEKLFF
DNA: TGTGCCAGCAGCTTGCCGGGGGGCGATGAAAAACTGTTTTTT
D: .
size: .
J: TRBJ1-4
V: TRBV5-6

CDR3: CASSRLDEQYF
DNA: TGTGCCAGCAGCCGATTGGACGAGCAGTACTTC
D: .
size: once
J: TRBJ2-7
V: TRBV28

CDR3: CASSRHSSGGNTGELFF
DNA: TGTGCCAGCAGCCGCCACTCCAGCGGGGGGAACACCGGGGAGCTGTTTTTT
D: TRBD2
size: .
J: TRBJ2-2
V: TRBV7-7

CDR3: CATSARQGGEQYF
DNA: TGTGCCACCAGCGCAAGACAGGGGGGTGAGCAGTACTTC
D: TRBD1
size: .
J: TRBJ2-7
V: TRBV15

CDR3: CASYGVQHNEQFF
DNA: TGTGCCAGCTACGGGGTACAGCACAATGAGCAGTTCTTC
D: .
size: .
J: TRBJ2-1
V: TRBV28

CDR3: CASSQEGHSNYGYTF
DNA: TGTGCCAGCAGTCAAGAGGGGCACTCTAACTATGGCTACACCTTC
D: .
size: .
J: TRBJ1-2
V: TRBV6-6

CDR3: CASSPMTSGAGDTQYF
DNA: TGTGCCAGCTCACCAATGACTAGCGGGGCTGGGGATACGCAGTATTTT
D: TRBD2
size: .
J: TRBJ2-3
V: TRBV18

CDR3: CASSLSPQLGPFKQYF
DNA: TGTGCCAGCAGTTTAAGCCCCCAATTAGGGCCATTCAAGCAGTATTTT
D: .
size: once
J: TRBJ2-3
V: TRBV27

CDR3: CASSWGQALNQPQHF
DNA: TGTGCCAGCAGCTGGGGACAGGCTCTGAATCAGCCCCAGCATTTT
D: TRBD1
size: .
J: TRBJ1-5
V: TRBV7-9

CDR3: CASSLTGSYEQYF
DNA: TGTGCCAGCAGCTTGACAGGATCCTACGAGCAGTACTTC
D: .
size: once
J: TRBJ2-7
V: TRBV5-4

CDR3: CASSSDWSTDTQYF
DNA: TGTGCCAGCAGTAGTGACTGGAGCACAGATACGCAGTATTTT
D: .
size: .
J: TRBJ2-3
V: TRBV6-4

CDR3: CASSMGEGAGQPQHF
DNA: TGTGCCAGCAGCATGGGGGAGGGGGCCGGGCAGCCCCAGCATTTT
D: TRBD1
size: once
J: TRBJ1-5
V: TRBV5-5

CDR3: CASRGGSLPQHF
DNA: TGTGCCAGCAGAGGAGGGTCCCTGCCCCAGCATTTT
D: .
size: .
J: TRBJ1-5
V: TRBV2

CDR3: CAISERVVSTDTQYF
DNA: TGTGCCATCAGTGAGCGGGTAGTAAGCACAGATACGCAGTATTTT
D: .
size: .
J: TRBJ2-3
V: TRBV10-3

CDR3: CATASGTGFDEQYF
DNA: TGTGCCACCGCCTCCGGGACAGGGTTCGACGAGCAGTACTTC
D: TRBD1
size: .
J: TRBJ2-7
V: TRBV10-3

CDR3: CASSRGLAGDEQFF
DNA: TGCGCCAGCAGCAGGGGACTAGCGGGAGACGAGCAGTTCTTC
D: TRBD2
size: .
J: TRBJ2-1
V: TRBV5-1

CDR3: CASSPGTGESYEQYF
DNA: TGTGCCAGTAGTCCCGGGACAGGGGAATCCTACGAGCAGTACTTC
D: TRBD1
size: .
J: TRBJ2-7
V: TRBV19

CDR3: CASSLVRTGNNEQFF
DNA: TGTGCCAGCAGCTTGGTTCGGACAGGTAACAATGAGCAGTTCTTC
D: TRBD1
size: .
J: TRBJ2-1
V: TRBV5-6

CDR3: CASSYGTGGTDTQYF
DNA: TGTGCCAGCAGTTACGGGACAGGGGGCACAGATACGCAGTATTTT
D: TRBD1
size: .
J: TRBJ2-3
V: TRBV6-5

CDR3: CASSLDSGWRRNTIYF
DNA: TGTGCCAGCAGCTTAGATTCGGGTTGGAGAAGAAACACCATATATTTT
D: .
size: .
J: TRBJ1-3
V: TRBV11-2

CDR3: CASSQTGAGDTQYF
DNA: TGTGCCAGCAGCCAGACAGGGGCGGGAGATACGCAGTATTTT
D: TRBD1
size: .
J: TRBJ2-3
V: TRBV5-6

CDR3: CATSRGTGAPGNYGYTF
DNA: TGTGCCACCAGCAGAGGGACAGGGGCGCCTGGCAACTATGGCTACACCTTC
D: TRBD1
size: .
J: TRBJ1-2
V: TRBV15

CDR3: CASSLAGGHNEQFF
DNA: TGTGCCAGCAGTTTAGCGGGAGGCCACAATGAGCAGTTCTTC
D: TRBD2
size: .
J: TRBJ2-1
V: TRBV27

CDR3: CASGSGRRASTDTQYF
DNA: TGTGCCAGCGGTAGCGGGAGGAGGGCTAGCACAGATACGCAGTATTTT
D: TRBD2
size: .
J: TRBJ2-3
V: TRBV5-4

CDR3: CATRERLAKNIQYF
DNA: TGTGCCACCAGGGAGCGGTTAGCCAAAAACATTCAGTACTTC
D: .
size: .
J: TRBJ2-4
V: TRBV2

CDR3: CASSSQGYEQYF
DNA: TGTGCCAGCAGCTCACAGGGCTACGAGCAGTACTTC
D: .
size: .
J: TRBJ2-7
V: TRBV7-2